These T cell receptor beta chains were read from a single sample in a study of human T cells and chemical hapten exposure. A single record per CDR3 protein comes from TCRdb applying MiXCR to the RACE reads. The table lists 95,000 or so distinct CDR3 sequences, 9.5% to 12% of them singletons, with 3.2% in the top ten. The material was whole blood, obtained in connection with sensitization to the hapten diphenylcyclopropenone (DPC). The receptors come from a woman between 40 and 55 years old with alopecia areata. Some clones in this sample may be carry-over from other donors' samples. Both conserved end residues are part of each CDR3. The D gene is left open where the match is weak. Expanded clones are given a class, and other clones once, few, many or no size at all.

V: TRBV7-2; D: TRBD2; J: TRBJ2-7; size: few; CDR3: CASSFTREEYEQYF; DNA: TGTGCCAGCAGCTTTACACGGGAGGAATACGAGCAGTACTTC
V: TRBV6-2/TRBV6-3; D: -; J: TRBJ2-3; size: few; CDR3: CASSSHTDTQYF; DNA: TGTGCCAGCAGTTCTCACACAGATACGCAGTATTTT
V: TRBV7-2; D: -; J: TRBJ1-2; size: many; CDR3: CASSPRTAHYGYTF; DNA: TGTGCCAGCAGCCCCCGGACAGCCCACTATGGCTACACCTTC
V: TRBV4-2; D: -; J: TRBJ1-4; size: many; CDR3: CASSQAFNNEKLFF; DNA: TGTGCCAGCAGCCAAGCCTTTAATAATGAAAAACTGTTTTTT
V: TRBV6-5; D: -; J: TRBJ2-7; size: many; CDR3: CASRTLPYHSHEQYF; DNA: TGTGCCAGCAGAACCCTGCCCTACCACTCCCACGAGCAGTACTTC
V: TRBV4-2; D: TRBD2; J: TRBJ2-7; size: few; CDR3: CASSQDTSGRTVQYF; DNA: TGTGCCAGCAGCCAAGATACTAGCGGGAGAACTGTGCAGTACTTC
V: TRBV20-1; D: TRBD1; J: TRBJ1-1; size: -; CDR3: CSARGTGGNRAFF; DNA: TGCAGTGCTAGGGGGACAGGGGGGAATCGAGCTTTCTTT
V: TRBV7-2; D: -; J: TRBJ1-4; size: many; CDR3: CASSFGGATNEKLFF; DNA: TGTGCCAGCAGCTTTGGGGGCGCGACTAATGAAAAACTGTTTTTT
V: TRBV7-2; D: TRBD1; J: TRBJ2-5; size: few; CDR3: CASSLYRGRGETQYF; DNA: TGTGCCAGCAGCTTGTACAGGGGGCGCGGAGAGACCCAGTACTTC
V: TRBV6-5; D: -; J: TRBJ2-6; size: few; CDR3: CASSESGVGANVLTF; DNA: TGTGCCAGCAGTGAGTCAGGGGTCGGGGCCAACGTCCTGACTTTC
V: TRBV7-2; D: TRBD2; J: TRBJ2-3; size: many; CDR3: CASSFGLEVDTQYF; DNA: TGTGCCAGCAGCTTTGGACTAGAGGTAGATACGCAGTATTTT
V: TRBV9; D: TRBD2; J: TRBJ2-1; size: many; CDR3: CASSVVVAGVGNEQFF; DNA: TGTGCCAGCAGCGTAGTAGTAGCGGGAGTGGGGAATGAGCAGTTCTTC
V: TRBV28; D: -; J: TRBJ1-5; size: -; CDR3: CASSLTGHSNQTQHF; DNA: TGTGCCAGCAGCCTAACAGGGCATAGCAATCAGACCCAGCATTTT
V: TRBV3-2; D: -; J: TRBJ2-1; size: -; CDR3: CASSTRTSGSSNEQFF; DNA: TGTGCCAGCAGCACCCGGACTAGCGGGAGCTCCAATGAGCAGTTCTTC
V: TRBV11-2; D: -; J: TRBJ2-5; size: many; CDR3: CASSERRALQETQYF; DNA: TGTGCCAGCAGCGAGCGCCGGGCCCTACAAGAGACCCAGTACTTC
V: TRBV11-3; D: -; J: TRBJ2-2; size: -; CDR3: CASSIHGQTTGELFF; DNA: TGTGCCAGCAGCATTCATGGACAGACCACCGGGGAGCTGTTTTTT
V: TRBV5-1; D: -; J: TRBJ1-2; size: few; CDR3: CASSSDGGTNRGYTF; DNA: TGCGCCAGCAGCTCTGATGGGGGGACAAATCGTGGCTACACCTTC
V: TRBV29-1; D: -; J: TRBJ2-1; size: -; CDR3: CSVALARAYNEQFF; DNA: TGCAGCGTCGCGCTGGCCCGGGCGTACAATGAGCAGTTCTTC
V: TRBV6-2/TRBV6-3; D: TRBD1; J: TRBJ1-1; size: many; CDR3: CASSLDRLRAEAFF; DNA: TGTGCCAGCAGTTTGGACAGGCTCCGGGCTGAAGCTTTCTTT
V: TRBV7-9; D: -; J: TRBJ1-5; size: -; CDR3: CASSGAIGGEGQPQHF; DNA: TGTGCCAGCAGCGGAGCTATTGGGGGTGAAGGTCAGCCCCAGCATTTT
V: TRBV29-1; D: TRBD2; J: TRBJ2-1; size: many; CDR3: CSVEFGTSGHNEQFF; DNA: TGCAGCGTTGAGTTCGGGACTAGCGGGCACAATGAGCAGTTCTTC
V: TRBV9; D: -; J: TRBJ2-1; size: few; CDR3: CASSVEGVPSNEQFF; DNA: TGTGCCAGCAGCGTAGAAGGGGTCCCCTCCAATGAGCAGTTCTTC
V: TRBV25-1; D: -; J: TRBJ2-7; size: few; CDR3: CASSDWGFTVQYF; DNA: TGTGCCAGCAGTGATTGGGGATTCACGGTGCAGTACTTC
V: TRBV20-1; D: -; J: TRBJ1-1; size: -; CDR3: CSARVGAITEAFF; DNA: TGCAGTGCTAGAGTCGGGGCGATCACTGAAGCTTTCTTT
V: TRBV28; D: -; J: TRBJ2-7; size: few; CDR3: CASSLFEGGGPYEQYF; DNA: TGTGCCAGCAGTTTATTTGAAGGGGGGGGACCCTACGAGCAGTACTTC
V: TRBV12-3/TRBV12-4; D: -; J: TRBJ2-3; size: few; CDR3: CASSPRGKDASTDTQYF; DNA: TGTGCCAGCAGTCCTCGGGGGAAAGACGCTAGCACAGATACGCAGTATTTT
V: TRBV28; D: -; J: TRBJ1-1; size: -; CDR3: CASLHGQSLVNTEAFF; DNA: TGTGCCAGCTTACACGGACAGTCACTTGTGAACACTGAAGCTTTCTTT
V: TRBV3-1; D: -; J: TRBJ2-7; size: -; CDR3: CASSQRGTYEQYF; DNA: TGTGCCAGCAGCCAACGGGGTACCTACGAGCAGTACTTC
V: TRBV5-4; D: -; J: TRBJ2-7; size: many; CDR3: CASSLAPETAYEQYF; DNA: TGTGCCAGCAGCTTGGCACCAGAAACAGCCTACGAGCAGTACTTC
V: TRBV28; D: TRBD2; J: TRBJ2-1; size: few; CDR3: CASTGFISGRGYNEQFF; DNA: TGTGCCAGCACGGGTTTCATTAGCGGGAGGGGGTACAATGAGCAGTTCTTC
V: TRBV5-5; D: TRBD1; J: TRBJ2-7; size: many; CDR3: CASSWRGQALGGQNEQYF; DNA: TGTGCCAGCAGCTGGAGGGGACAGGCCCTAGGAGGGCAGAACGAGCAGTACTTC
V: TRBV20-1; D: TRBD1; J: TRBJ1-5; size: many; CDR3: CSARRGDRGQPQHF; DNA: TGCAGTGCTAGACGCGGGGACAGGGGTCAGCCCCAGCATTTT
V: TRBV3-1; D: -; J: TRBJ2-1; size: -; CDR3: CASSQPSGTDNEQFF; DNA: TGTGCCAGCAGCCAGCCCAGCGGGACAGACAATGAGCAGTTCTTC
V: TRBV7-9; D: -; J: TRBJ1-6; size: many; CDR3: CAGSVGSNSPLHF; DNA: TGTGCCGGCTCAGTGGGAAGTAATTCACCCCTCCACTTT
V: TRBV5-6; D: -; J: TRBJ2-3; size: -; CDR3: CASTPRTVIMDTQYF; DNA: TGTGCCAGCACCCCGCGGACCGTTATAATGGATACGCAGTATTTT
V: TRBV12-3/TRBV12-4; D: TRBD1; J: TRBJ2-7; size: many; CDR3: CASSPNPIGQGGQYF; DNA: TGTGCCAGCAGTCCCAATCCTATTGGACAGGGAGGGCAGTACTTC
V: TRBV5-1; D: -; J: TRBJ2-3; size: few; CDR3: CASIPEASAAADTQYF; DNA: TGCGCCAGCATCCCGGAGGCGTCGGCAGCCGCAGATACGCAGTATTTT
V: TRBV2; D: -; J: TRBJ1-1; size: -; CDR3: CASSPGPAEAFF; DNA: TGTGCCAGCAGCCCCGGGCCCGCTGAAGCTTTCTTT
V: TRBV5-1; D: -; J: TRBJ1-5; size: many; CDR3: CASSLGDTGWPQHF; DNA: TGCGCCAGCAGCTTGGGGGACACGGGCTGGCCCCAGCATTTT
V: TRBV7-6; D: TRBD2; J: TRBJ2-2; size: few; CDR3: CASSLTLAGGRTGELFF; DNA: TGTGCCAGCAGCTTAACACTAGCGGGGGGGCGCACCGGGGAGCTGTTTTTT
V: TRBV7-3; D: -; J: TRBJ2-5; size: many; CDR3: CASSLSGYETQYF; DNA: TGTGCCAGCAGCTTATCAGGGTACGAGACCCAGTACTTC
V: TRBV2; D: TRBD1; J: TRBJ2-1; size: many; CDR3: CASNTGASYNEQFF; DNA: TGTGCCAGTAACACAGGGGCCTCCTACAATGAGCAGTTCTTC
V: TRBV11-2; D: TRBD1; J: TRBJ2-5; size: -; CDR3: CASSSTTGQGETQYF; DNA: TGTGCCAGCAGCTCAACCACGGGACAGGGGGAGACCCAGTACTTC
V: TRBV3-1; D: TRBD1; J: TRBJ2-1; size: few; CDR3: CASSQGVQGAYYNEQFF; DNA: TGTGCCAGCAGCCAAGGGGTGCAGGGGGCGTACTACAATGAGCAGTTCTTC
V: TRBV7-9; D: -; J: TRBJ2-6; size: few; CDR3: CASSGIDTSFSGANVLTF; DNA: TGTGCCAGCAGCGGAATAGACACCTCCTTCTCTGGGGCCAACGTCCTGACTTTC
V: TRBV2; D: -; J: TRBJ2-5; size: many; CDR3: CASSESSRELETQYF; DNA: TGTGCCAGCAGTGAATCTTCCAGGGAGTTAGAGACCCAGTACTTC
V: TRBV18; D: -; J: TRBJ2-7; size: many; CDR3: CASSHTGIRDEQYF; DNA: TGTGCCAGCTCCCACACGGGGATCAGAGACGAGCAGTACTTC
V: TRBV19; D: -; J: TRBJ2-1; size: many; CDR3: CASKGGGWSYNEQFF; DNA: TGTGCCAGTAAGGGGGGCGGATGGTCCTACAATGAGCAGTTCTTC
V: TRBV6-2/TRBV6-3; D: -; J: TRBJ1-6; size: few; CDR3: CASSQSVNSPLHF; DNA: TGTGCCAGCAGTCAGTCAGTGAATTCACCCCTCCACTTT
V: TRBV20-1; D: -; J: TRBJ1-4; size: once; CDR3: CSARDGGRANEKLFF; DNA: TGCAGTGCTAGAGATGGGGGCAGGGCGAATGAAAAACTGTTTTTT
V: TRBV6-2/TRBV6-3; D: TRBD2; J: TRBJ2-1; size: many; CDR3: CASSYASGEWFF; DNA: TGTGCCAGCAGTTATGCTAGCGGGGAGTGGTTCTTC
V: TRBV5-4; D: -; J: TRBJ2-2; size: few; CDR3: CASSLGVTGELFF; DNA: TGTGCCAGCAGCTTGGGGGTTACCGGGGAGCTGTTTTTT
V: TRBV20-1; D: TRBD2; J: TRBJ2-5; size: -; CDR3: CSASGTSNRRETQYF; DNA: TGCAGTGCTAGCGGGACTAGCAATCGTCGGGAGACCCAGTACTTC